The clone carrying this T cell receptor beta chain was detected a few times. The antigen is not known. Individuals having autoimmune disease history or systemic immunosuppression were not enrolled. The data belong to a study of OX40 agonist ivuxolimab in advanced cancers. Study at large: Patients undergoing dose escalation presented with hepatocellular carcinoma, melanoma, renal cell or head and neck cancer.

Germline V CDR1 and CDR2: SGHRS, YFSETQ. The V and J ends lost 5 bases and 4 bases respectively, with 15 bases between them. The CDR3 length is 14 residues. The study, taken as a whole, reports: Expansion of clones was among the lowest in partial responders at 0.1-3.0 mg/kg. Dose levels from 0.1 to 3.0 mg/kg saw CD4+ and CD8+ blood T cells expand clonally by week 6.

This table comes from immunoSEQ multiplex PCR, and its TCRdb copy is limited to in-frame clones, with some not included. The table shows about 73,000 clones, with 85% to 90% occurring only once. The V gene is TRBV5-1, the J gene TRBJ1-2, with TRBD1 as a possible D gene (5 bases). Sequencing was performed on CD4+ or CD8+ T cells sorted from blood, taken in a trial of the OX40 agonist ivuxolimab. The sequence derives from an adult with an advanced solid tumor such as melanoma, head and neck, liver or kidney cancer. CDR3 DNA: TGCGCCAGCAGAGGGGAGGGCTGGGGCTATGGCTACACCTTC. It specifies CASRGEGWGYGYTF.